This T cell receptor (beta chain) stems from a study of T cells in Graves' hyperthyroidism and ophthalmopathy. This CDR3 spans 13 amino acids. In germline, CDR1 is MGHDK, CDR2 SYGVNS. Trimming pared 8 bases from V and 7 bases from J, leaving 14 bases between. RNA transcripts were the template for amplifying TCR beta CDR3 regions. The HTBI primer set was used in a first-round RT-PCR of the TCR CDR3. TCRdb reanalysed the multiplex PCR reads using MiXCR and keeps one entry per CDR3 protein. The table shows about 570,000 distinct CDR3 sequences, with approximately 44% occurring only once. Material for sequencing was peripheral blood or thyroid tissue (not recorded which). The V call is TRBV25-1, the J call TRBJ2-2; D may correspond to TRBD1 or TRBD2 (6 bases each). This clonotype originated in an adult woman with Graves' disease, either hyperthyroidism or ophthalmopathy (not recorded which). The CDR3 reads CASLTGGGGELFF. The CDR3, as DNA: TGTGCCAGCCTAACCGGGGGCGGCGGGGAGCTGTTTTTT.